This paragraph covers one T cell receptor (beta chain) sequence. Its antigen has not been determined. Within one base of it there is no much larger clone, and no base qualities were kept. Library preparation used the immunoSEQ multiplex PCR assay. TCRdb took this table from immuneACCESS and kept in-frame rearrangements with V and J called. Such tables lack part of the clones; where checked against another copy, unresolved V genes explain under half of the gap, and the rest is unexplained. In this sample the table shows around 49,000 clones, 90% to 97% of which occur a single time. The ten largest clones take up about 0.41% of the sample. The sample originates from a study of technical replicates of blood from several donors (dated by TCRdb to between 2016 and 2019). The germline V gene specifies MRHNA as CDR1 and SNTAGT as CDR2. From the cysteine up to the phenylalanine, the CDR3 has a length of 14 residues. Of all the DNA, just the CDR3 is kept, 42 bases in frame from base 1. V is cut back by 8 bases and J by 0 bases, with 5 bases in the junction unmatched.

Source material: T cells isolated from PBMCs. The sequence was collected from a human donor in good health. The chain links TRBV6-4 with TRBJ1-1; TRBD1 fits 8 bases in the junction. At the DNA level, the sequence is TGTGCCAGCCTAGACAGGGGCCTGAACACTGAAGCTTTCTTT. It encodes CASLDRGLNTEAFF.